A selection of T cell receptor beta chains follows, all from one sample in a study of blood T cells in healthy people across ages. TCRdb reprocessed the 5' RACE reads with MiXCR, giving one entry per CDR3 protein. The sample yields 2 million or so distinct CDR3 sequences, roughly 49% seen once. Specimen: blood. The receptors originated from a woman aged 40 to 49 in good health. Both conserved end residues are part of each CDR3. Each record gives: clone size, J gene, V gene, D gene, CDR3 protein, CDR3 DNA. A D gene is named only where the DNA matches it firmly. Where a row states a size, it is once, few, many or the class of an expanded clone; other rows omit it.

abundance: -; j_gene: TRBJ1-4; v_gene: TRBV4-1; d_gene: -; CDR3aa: CASSQPGQEKLFF; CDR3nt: TGCGCCAGCAGCCAGCCCGGCCAAGAAAAACTGTTTTTT
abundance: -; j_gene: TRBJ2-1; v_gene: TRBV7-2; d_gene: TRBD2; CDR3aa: CASSLGPGLAPYNEQFF; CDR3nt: TGTGCCAGCAGCTTGGGACCGGGACTAGCCCCCTACAATGAGCAGTTCTTC
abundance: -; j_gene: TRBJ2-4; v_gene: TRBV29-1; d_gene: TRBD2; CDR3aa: CSVETLAGGAGDIQYF; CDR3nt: TGCAGCGTTGAGACCTTAGCGGGGGGGGCGGGAGACATTCAGTACTTC
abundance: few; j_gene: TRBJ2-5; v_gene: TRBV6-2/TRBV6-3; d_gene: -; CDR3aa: CASSFQRVQETQYF; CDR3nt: TGTGCCAGCAGTTTCCAGAGAGTTCAAGAGACCCAGTACTTC
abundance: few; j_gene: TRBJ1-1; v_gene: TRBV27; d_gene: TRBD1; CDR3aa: CASSSIGAGGTEAFF; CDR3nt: TGTGCCAGCAGTTCAATAGGAGCAGGGGGCACTGAAGCTTTCTTT
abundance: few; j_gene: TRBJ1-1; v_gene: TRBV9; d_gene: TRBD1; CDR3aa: CASSVATGGDAEAFF; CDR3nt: TGTGCCAGCAGCGTAGCCACAGGGGGGGATGCAGAAGCTTTCTTT
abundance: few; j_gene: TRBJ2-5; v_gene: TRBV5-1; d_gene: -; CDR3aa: CASTLLPSDQETQYF; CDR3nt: TGCGCCAGCACCCTCCTCCCCTCGGACCAGGAGACCCAGTACTTC
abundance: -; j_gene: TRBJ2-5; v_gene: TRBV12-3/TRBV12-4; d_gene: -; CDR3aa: CASSRHDQETQYF; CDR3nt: TGTGCCAGCAGTAGACACGACCAAGAGACCCAGTACTTC
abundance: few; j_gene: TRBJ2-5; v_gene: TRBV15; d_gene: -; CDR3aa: CATSIGGEETQYF; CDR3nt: TGTGCCACCAGCATAGGGGGGGAAGAGACCCAGTACTTC
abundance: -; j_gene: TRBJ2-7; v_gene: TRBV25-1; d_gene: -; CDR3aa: CASSEGLGSQRYEQYF; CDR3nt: TGTGCCAGCAGTGAGGGCTTAGGATCCCAGCGATACGAGCAGTACTTC
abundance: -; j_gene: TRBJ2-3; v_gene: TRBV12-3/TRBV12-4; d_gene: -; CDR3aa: CASSWRPSTDTQYF; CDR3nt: TGTGCCAGTAGTTGGAGACCGAGCACAGATACGCAGTATTTT
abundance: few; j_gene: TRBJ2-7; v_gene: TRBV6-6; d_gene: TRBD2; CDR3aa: CATTSSSGGFGEQYF; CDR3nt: TGTGCCACCACCTCCTCTAGCGGGGGGTTCGGCGAGCAGTACTTC
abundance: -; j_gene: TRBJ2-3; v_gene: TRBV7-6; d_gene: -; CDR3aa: CASQGTTGNTQYF; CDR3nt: TGTGCCAGCCAAGGTACAACCGGGAATACGCAGTATTTT
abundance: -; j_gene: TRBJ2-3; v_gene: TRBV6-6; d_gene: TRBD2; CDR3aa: CASRGTSGEVDTQYF; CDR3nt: TGTGCCAGCAGGGGGACTAGCGGGGAGGTAGATACGCAGTATTTT
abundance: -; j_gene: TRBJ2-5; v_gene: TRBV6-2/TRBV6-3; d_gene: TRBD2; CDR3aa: CASSYPQRGRNQETQYF; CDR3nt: TGTGCCAGCAGTTACCCCCAGCGGGGGAGAAACCAAGAGACCCAGTACTTC
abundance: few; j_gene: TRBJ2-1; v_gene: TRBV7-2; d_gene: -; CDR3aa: CASSRRRSSYNEQFF; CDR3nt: TGTGCCAGCAGTCGACGGAGGAGCTCCTACAATGAGCAGTTCTTC
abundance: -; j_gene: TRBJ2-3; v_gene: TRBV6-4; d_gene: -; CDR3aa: CASSDSGWGTQYF; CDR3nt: TGTGCCAGCAGTGACTCGGGTTGGGGTACGCAGTATTTT
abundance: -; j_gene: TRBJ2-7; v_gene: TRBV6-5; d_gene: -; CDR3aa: CASSYSGLLSEQYF; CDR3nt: TGTGCCAGCAGTTACTCGGGACTTCTCAGCGAGCAGTACTTC
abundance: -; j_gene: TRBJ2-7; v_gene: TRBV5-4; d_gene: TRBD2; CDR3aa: CASCDGGIDEQYF; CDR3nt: TGTGCCAGCTGCGACGGGGGGATCGACGAGCAGTACTTC
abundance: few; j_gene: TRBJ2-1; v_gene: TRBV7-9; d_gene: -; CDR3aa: CASRPPEGGQYNEQFF; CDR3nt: TGTGCCAGCAGGCCCCCCGAGGGCGGACAGTACAATGAGCAGTTCTTC
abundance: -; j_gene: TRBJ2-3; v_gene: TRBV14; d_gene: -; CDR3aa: CASSRPPGPLTDTQYF; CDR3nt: TGTGCCAGCAGCCGCCCTCCGGGACCCCTCACGGATACGCAGTATTTT
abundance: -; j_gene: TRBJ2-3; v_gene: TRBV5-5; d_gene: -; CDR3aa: CASSRAGGQADTQYF; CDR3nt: TGTGCCAGCAGCCGGGCGGGGGGACAGGCAGATACGCAGTATTTT
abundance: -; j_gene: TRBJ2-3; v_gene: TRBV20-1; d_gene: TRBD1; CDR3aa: CSARERYRGSLSTDTQYF; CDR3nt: TGCAGTGCTAGAGAACGATACAGGGGCTCCCTAAGCACAGATACGCAGTATTTT
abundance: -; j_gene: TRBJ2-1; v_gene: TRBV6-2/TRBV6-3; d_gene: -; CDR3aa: CASSYSLAELSYNEQFF; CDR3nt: TGTGCCAGCAGTTACAGTTTAGCGGAACTTTCCTACAATGAGCAGTTCTTC